The 11 T cell receptor beta chains below all came from one sample that was sequenced in a study of T-cell reconstitution after alpha-beta-depleted transplantation in children. Molecular barcoding with unique molecular identifiers was used for the TCRbeta library. TCRdb used MiXCR to reprocess the PCR reads, holding one entry per CDR3 protein. Among a few hundred thousand distinct CDR3 sequences listed, about a fifth were seen once. The input for sequencing was PBMCs from the stem cell graft donor, taken from the stem cell graft. The receptors were sampled from a human donor who donated a stem cell graft to a child with acute myeloid leukemia.

This clonotype was counted at least ten times. The rearrangement links TRBV12-3 or TRBV12-4 to TRBJ2-5; maybe TRBD2 (6 bases). V lost 2 bases, J lost 0 bases, and 13 bases lay in between. The CDR3 is made up of 16 amino acids. In DNA, the CDR3 is TGTGCCAGCAGTTTACGTCTAGCGAGACACCAAGAGACCCAGTACTTC. This sequence encodes CASSLRLARHQETQYF.

This clonotype was seen a few times. This chain uses TRBV7-2 with TRBJ2-1, with 7 bases fitting TRBD2. J lost 6 bases, V lost 3 bases, and 8 bases had no gene match. CDR1 and CDR2 from the germline V gene are SGHTA and FQGNSA. The CDR3 contains 15 residues. In DNA, the CDR3 is TGTGCCAGCAGCTTCCCAGCGGGATTCCTCAATGAGCAGTTCTTC. This codes for CASSFPAGFLNEQFF. The full variable domain, rest sourced from reference TRBV7-2 and TRBJ2-1, is GAGVSQSPSNKVTEKGKDVELRCDPISGHTALYWYRQSLGQGLEFLIYFQGNSAPDKSGLPSDRFSAERTGGSVSTLTIQRTQQEDSAVYLCASSFPAGFLNEQFFGPGTRLTVL.

V usage is TRBV12-3 or TRBV12-4 and J usage is TRBJ2-1, with D possibly called TRBD1 or TRBD2 (5 bases each). The CDR3 length is 15 residues. V was cut by 3 bases and J by 8 bases, with 17 bases left in between. CDR3 nucleotides: TGTGCCAGCAGTTTCTGGGGGACCCAAAGGGATGAGCAGTTCTTC. It encodes CASSFWGTQRDEQFF.

The chain carries TRBV20-1 and TRBJ1-1; D remains ambiguous. This CDR3 contains 13 residues. V lost 6 bases and J 0 bases, leaving 11 bases between the germline ends. Per germline, CDR1 DFQATT and CDR2 SNEGSKA (reference sequence). The CDR3 DNA reads as TGCAGTGCCCTAGTGAGGCTGAACACTGAAGCTTTCTTT. It yields the protein CSALVRLNTEAFF.

This clonotype was detected only a few times. The chain recombines TRBV28 with TRBJ2-3; weak D call: TRBD1 (6 bases). The germline V and J ends were trimmed by 2 bases and 6 bases, with 27 bases remaining between them. This CDR3 is built from 19 residues. Germline lookup yields CDR1 MDHEN and CDR2 SYDVKM. CDR3 in DNA: TGTGCCAGCAGTTTAATGGTAACAGGGTCGGTGGTGGTTGAGGATACGCAGTATTTT. Residues: CASSLMVTGSVVVEDTQYF.

To note about this clonotype: A read error is possible here, since a much larger clone lies one base away. The chain links TRBV27 to TRBJ2-1; 10 bases are shared with TRBD2. The V and J ends lost 2 bases and 4 bases, in that order; junction bases with no gene match: 2. CDR3 length: 15 residues. CDR1 is MNHEY, CDR2 SMNVEV, per germline (reference sequence). CDR3 DNA sequence: TGTGCCAGCAGTTTACTAGCGGGAGTGTACAATGAGCAGTTCTTC. Its translation: CASSLLAGVYNEQFF.

This clonotype was seen at least ten times. This chain links TRBV20-1 with TRBJ2-5; D not resolved. The germline CDR1 and CDR2 sequences are DFQATT and SNEGSKA (reference sequence). The CDR3 covers 11 residues. Trimming removed 3 bases at V and 13 bases at J, with 15 bases between. The CDR3 reads CSASDAARLYF. The CDR3 DNA is TGCAGTGCTAGTGACGCGGCCAGGCTGTACTTC.

This chain joins TRBV5-1 and TRBJ2-5; 9 bases line up with TRBD2. Trimming at V came to 0 bases and at J to 4 bases, leaving 4 bases not matched to a gene. Germline values: CDR1 SGHRS, CDR2 YFSETQ. This CDR3 has 15 residues. CDR3 in amino acids: CASSLVSAGGETQYF. The CDR3 DNA reads as TGCGCCAGCAGCTTGGTTTCAGCGGGAGGAGAGACCCAGTACTTC.

V usage is TRBV20-1 and J usage is TRBJ2-3, with TRBD1 matching 8 bases. Trimming cost V 2 bases and J 2 bases; bases outside gene matches: 3. This CDR3 has 14 amino acids. In germline, CDR1 is DFQATT, CDR2 SNEGSKA (reference sequence). CDR3 amino acids: CSARRTGNTDTQYF. The CDR3 region has the DNA TGCAGTGCTAGAAGGACAGGGAACACAGATACGCAGTATTTT.

The V gene is TRBV3-1, the J gene TRBJ2-1; D assignment may be TRBD1 or TRBD2 (6 bases each). The CDR3 spans 15 residues. CDR1 and CDR2 (germline): LGHDT, YNNKEL (reference sequence). V was cut by 2 bases and J by 9 bases, with 17 bases left in between. The CDR3 loop is CASSQPSGALGEQFF. Here the CDR3 DNA reads TGTGCCAGCAGCCAACCTTCGGGGGCCTTGGGTGAGCAGTTCTTC.

The chain has TRBV4-3 and TRBJ1-2; 7 nucleotides match TRBD1. Looked up from germline, CDR1 is LGHNA and CDR2 is YSLEER. The length of the CDR3 is 15 residues. The trim removed 0 bases at V and 8 bases at J, leaving 9 bases unmatched. The chain's CDR3 is CASSQDPQQGRGYTF. The DNA for the CDR3 is TGCGCCAGCAGCCAAGATCCTCAACAGGGGCGGGGCTACACCTTC.